These 2 T cell receptor beta chains share one sample of origin, sequenced in a study of identical twins (dated by TCRdb to 2016 to 2017). The library was generated by 5' RACE. TCRdb lists the instrument as Illumina HiSeq 2000. Starting from the raw public reads, TCRdb applied fastp trimming at Q25, assembled clones with MiXCR and retained in-frame beta chains. Every distinct CDR3 protein forms one entry, paired with its most common genes and DNA. The sample table contains 1.5 million to 2 million distinct CDR3 sequences; only one count was recorded for around a third of them. The top ten clonotypes cover less than 0.35% of the sample. Material for sequencing was cord blood. These receptors all come from a newborn girl in good health.

This clonotype was counted only a few times. V gene TRBV20-1 combines with J gene TRBJ2-7; 13 nucleotides match TRBD2. V dropped 2 bases and J dropped 0; count of bases not matched to a gene: 7. The CDR3 has 17 amino acids. Per the germline V gene, CDR1 is DFQATT and CDR2 is SNEGSKA (reference sequence). CDR3 amino acids: CSARPDWTSGSSYEQYF. In nucleotides, the CDR3 is TGCAGTGCTAGACCGGACTGGACTAGCGGGAGCTCCTACGAGCAGTACTTC.

This clonotype was counted only a few times. This chain links TRBV27 with TRBJ2-7; no reliable D call. Trimming cost V 0 bases and J 5 bases, with 8 bases left between them. The germline CDR1 and CDR2 sequences are MNHEY and SMNVEV (reference sequence). The CDR3 is 13 amino acids. The CDR3 reads CASSLSARNEQYF. In DNA form, the CDR3 reads TGTGCCAGCAGTTTATCGGCCCGGAACGAGCAGTACTTC.